The T cell receptor beta chain under discussion was sequenced for a study of B cell selection in AIRE deficiency (dated by TCRdb to between 2018 and 2021). Background on the whole study: A comparison of TCRbeta repertoires of sorted blood CD4+ conventional T cells and regulatory T cells was made between AIRE-deficient patients and healthy controls. The TCR-sequenced cohort comprised about five AIRE-deficient APECED patients and about five healthy control donors.

The junction shows trimming of 2 bases on V and 8 bases on J, plus 10 bases between the germline ends. The germline V gene sets CDR1 to SNHLY and CDR2 to FYNNEI. Spanning cysteine to phenylalanine, the CDR3 consists of 14 amino acids. Only the CDR3 portion is preserved as DNA: 42 bases, with reading frame beginning at the first base. The immunoSEQ platform was used to sequence the TCRbeta chain. The study's own analysis went as follows. When conventional T cell repertoires were pooled, patients gave roughly 1x10^5 distinct in-frame TCRbeta sequences, while healthy donors gave approximately 130,000. Public Treg TCRbeta sequences were defined as those shared by two or more individuals and were then searched for in Tconv repertoires. To test for differences between groups, Mann-Whitney U tests with Bonferroni-Dunn correction were run in GraphPad Prism 7.03. The table comes from immuneACCESS by way of TCRdb, which keeps in-frame sequences with V and J called. Part of the clones is missing from these tables; in studies checked, under half for an unresolved V gene and the rest for unknown reasons. The V and J calls and clone size are taken from that table; D and trimming were inferred from the DNA. For this sample the table gives 23,000 or so clones, of which around 95% were detected only once. The top ten clonotypes cover 0.24% of the sample.

Note on this clone: Its antigen remains undetermined. Per-nucleotide qualities are absent, and no much larger clonotype sits a single base away.

Conventional CD4 T cells were sorted as cells that were CD4+CD127+. The control samples were obtained from healthy donors who were not related to the patients. Tconv and Treg cells for TCRbeta sequencing were sorted on a FACSAria flow cytometer. Sorted cells were collected into 5-ml round-bottom polystyrene tubes, and dry cell pellets were frozen at -80°C before sequencing. General conclusions and limits of the study: Among several thousand shared Treg TCRbeta sequences, roughly 32% were found to be shared only among healthy donors and approximately 9% only among patients, suggesting that Treg selection is less efficient in the absence of AIRE. Shorter CDR3s were found in shared Treg sequences, reflecting a bias toward rearrangements containing few non-templated nucleotide insertions. Only TCRbeta chains were sequenced, and about 36% of shared healthy-donor Treg sequences were also present in healthy Tconv cells, possibly due to differing TCRalpha chains. Roughly a third of the Treg TCRbeta sequences shared among healthy donors were found in patient Tconv cells, which suggests that Treg-biased clones were diverted into the Tconv compartment. TCRBV gene usage, CDR3 length and TCR diversity in Tconv and Treg cells from AIRE-deficient patients were found to be similar to those in cells from healthy donors.

The receptor was isolated from a human donor in good health. The source material was CD4+CD127+ conventional T cells sorted from PBMCs. The rearrangement joined TRBV2 to TRBJ1-6, with no confidently assigned D gene. CDR3 loop: CASSENRWDSPLHF. The bases are TGTGCCAGCAGTGAAAACAGATGGGATTCACCCCTCCACTTT.